Listed here are 19 T cell receptor beta chains from one sample, sequenced in a study of glioma-infiltrating T cells after dendritic cell vaccination. TCRdb's copy holds only in-frame clones and misses some; the assay was immunoSEQ multiplex PCR. The repertoire has 99,000 or so clones, approximately 80% of them found once; the top ten carry 5.4%. Time point denoted: after dendritic cell vaccination, including at tumor progression/relapse. The source was blood, collected after dendritic cell vaccination. The receptors stem from a human donor with glioblastoma.

V usage is TRBV6-5 and J usage is TRBJ2-1; no clear D gene. V lost 0 bases to trimming and J lost 2 bases, with 11 bases between them. CDR1 is MNHEY and CDR2 is SVGAGI in the germline V gene. There are 16 residues in the CDR3. The CDR3 coding sequence is TGTGCCAGCAGTTACTCGGCAGGATCCACCTACAATGAGCAGTTCTTC. Its protein product is CASSYSAGSTYNEQFF.

The V gene is TRBV27, the J gene TRBJ1-1; D not resolved. This CDR3 region has 14 residues. The V gene lost 5 bases and the J gene lost 4 bases, with 14 bases spanning the gap. Germline V gives CDR1 MNHEY, CDR2 SMNVEV (reference sequence). The CDR3 loop reads CASSTLLASTEAFF. The DNA of the CDR3 is TGTGCCAGCAGTACCCTCCTAGCGTCCACTGAAGCTTTCTTT.

The chain links TRBV9 to TRBJ2-3; D might be TRBD1 (6 bases). Trimming removed 2 bases from V and 2 bases from J, with 9 bases in between. The CDR3 loop spans 14 amino acids. Germline V gene lookup returns CDR1 SGDLS and CDR2 YYNGEE. CDR3 in amino acids: CASSVQGTTDTQYF. CDR3 bases: TGTGCCAGCAGCGTCCAGGGGACCACAGATACGCAGTATTTT.

The rearrangement joins TRBV29-1 to TRBJ1-2; 7 positions agree with TRBD1. This CDR3 region has 14 residues. The germline V gene has CDR1 SQVTM and CDR2 ANQGSEA. The V and J ends lost 5 bases and 8 bases, in that order; junction bases with no gene match: 14. This CDR3 reads CSVNTVVTGNGYTF. The CDR3 DNA sequence: TGCAGCGTTAACACTGTTGTGACAGGGAACGGCTACACCTTC.

The V and J genes are TRBV30 and TRBJ2-1; 9 bases are a match to TRBD2. This CDR3 has 14 amino acids. Trimming took 5 bases from V and 6 from J; bases not matched to a gene: 8. Germline CDR1 reads GTSNPN; CDR2 reads SVGIG (reference sequence). In nucleotides, the CDR3 is TGTGCCTGGCGGAAGGGACTAGCTTCCAATGAGCAGTTCTTC. It codes for CAWRKGLASNEQFF.

This rearrangement joins TRBV6-1 to TRBJ1-2, with D possibly TRBD1 on 6 matching bases. The CDR3 covers 14 residues. The V end was cut by 5 bases, the J end by 1 base, with 11 bases between. In germline, CDR1 is MNHNS, CDR2 SASEGT. The CDR3 region is CASSLGTINYGYTF. The CDR3 nucleotides are TGTGCCAGCAGTCTAGGGACAATTAACTATGGCTACACCTTC.

This clone has more than one count but fewer than ten. V is TRBV6-4 and J is TRBJ2-1, with TRBD2 matching 13 bases. Germline trimming cut 4 bases from V and 5 bases from J; bases unmatched to any gene: 2. Germline V CDR1 and CDR2: MRHNA, SNTAGT. This CDR3 region has 15 residues. CDR3 DNA sequence: TGTGCCAGCAGTGTCGGGACTAGCGGGGACAATGAGCAGTTCTTC. Protein product: CASSVGTSGDNEQFF.

This clone was seen many times. The chain has TRBV2 and TRBJ2-7; 7 nucleotides line up with TRBD2. Trimming cost V 4 bases and J 6 bases; bases outside gene matches: 9. The CDR3 is 14 residues long. CDR1 and CDR2 from the germline V gene are SNHLY and FYNNEI. CDR3 residues: CASSVQRGAGEQYF. The CDR3 coding sequence is TGTGCCAGCAGTGTACAGCGGGGAGCTGGCGAGCAGTACTTC.

Remarks on this clone: No DNA is shown, since the ends of the CDR3 on it are uncertain; the CDR3 is the one TCRdb lists. Here the CDR3 reads CASSSSTRGGNQPQHF. This sequence joins TRBV6-5 and TRBJ1-5. From its first to its last residue, the CDR3 has 16 amino acids. Germline CDR1 is MNHEY and CDR2 is SVGAGI.

The rearrangement links TRBV11-2 to TRBJ2-3; 7 bases agree with TRBD1. V was pared by 3 bases and J by 8 bases, with 8 bases of the junction left unmatched. There are 14 residues in the CDR3. Looked up from germline, CDR1 is SGHAT and CDR2 is FQNNGV. CDR3 region: CASSLGQSDGTQYF. DNA for the CDR3: TGTGCCAGCAGCTTGGGACAGTCAGATGGTACGCAGTATTTT.

The CDR3 here is CASRGVTSDGYEQYF. In nucleotides, the CDR3 is TGTGCCAGCAGGGGTGTGACTAGTGACGGCTACGAGCAGTACTTC. V is TRBV28 and J is TRBJ2-7; TRBD2 might be the D (6 bases). The CDR3 length is 15 residues. Germline CDR1 is MDHEN and CDR2 is SYDVKM. The V end was cut by 6 bases, the J end by 3 bases, with 18 bases between. Variable domain in full (rest from reference TRBV28 and TRBJ2-7): DVKVTQSSRYLVKRTGEKVFLECVQDMDHENMFWYRQDPGLGLRLIYFSYDVKMKEKGDIPEGYSVSREKKERFSLILESASTNQTSMYLCASRGVTSDGYEQYFGPGTRLTVT.

The rearrangement joins TRBV5-8 to TRBJ2-7; 7 bases agree with TRBD2. Germline values: CDR1 SGHTS, CDR2 YDEGEE. The CDR3 contains 16 residues. Trimming at V came to 1 base and at J to 5 bases, leaving 12 bases not matched to a gene. CDR3 bases: TGTGCCAGCAGCTTGTATTCTAGCGGTGCGAGGGACGAGCAGTACTTC. Protein product: CASSLYSSGARDEQYF.

This chain uses TRBV5-4 with TRBJ2-7; D may be TRBD2 (6 bases). From germline, CDR1 is SGHNT and CDR2 YYREEE (reference sequence). Trimming took off 3 bases at V and 5 bases at J, with 12 bases between the two ends. CDR3 length: 13 amino acids. The CDR3 region is CASSSGAGNEQYF. CDR3 DNA: TGTGCCAGCAGCTCGGGAGCCGGAAACGAGCAGTACTTC.

This chain links TRBV5-4 with TRBJ2-7, with 8 positions matching TRBD2. The trim removed 5 bases at V and 6 bases at J, leaving 10 bases unmatched. The V gene's germline CDR1 is SGHNT and CDR2 YYREEE (reference sequence). This CDR3 contains 14 residues. CDR3 sequence (DNA): TGTGCCAGCAGGCCGGGACTAGACACTTTCGAGCAGTACTTC. Translating it yields CASRPGLDTFEQYF. Looking up the rest from reference TRBV5-4 and TRBJ2-7 gives the full variable domain: ETGVTQSPTHLIKTRGQQVTLRCSSQSGHNTVSWYQQALGQGPQFIFQYYREEENGRGNFPPRFSGLQFPNYSSELNVNALELDDSALYLCASRPGLDTFEQYFGPGTRLTVT.

This chain links TRBV2 with TRBJ2-5; 7 bases line up with TRBD2. The J call may be incorrect, as the DNA end agrees better with TRBJ2-7. Germline loops: CDR1 SNHLY, CDR2 FYNNEI. This CDR3 is 16 amino acids long. The CDR3 sequence: CASSDDGREYPGEQYF. CDR3 coding DNA: TGTGCCAGCAGTGACGATGGGCGGGAGTACCCGGGCGAGCAGTACTTC.

The rearrangement joins TRBV11-2 to TRBJ2-7; 12 positions match TRBD1. Looked up from germline, CDR1 is SGHAT and CDR2 is FQNNGV. The CDR3 consists of 15 residues. J was trimmed by 5 bases and V by 4 bases; bases with no gene match: 6. The CDR3 nucleotides are TGTGCCAGCAGCTACCCCGGGACAGGGGGCAACGAGCAGTACTTC. Amino acids: CASSYPGTGGNEQYF. The variable domain in full, completed from reference TRBV11-2 and TRBJ2-7, reads EAGVAQSPRYKIIEKRQSVAFWCNPISGHATLYWYQQILGQGPKLLIQFQNNGVVDDSQLPKDRFSAERLKGVDSTLKIQPAKLEDSAVYLCASSYPGTGGNEQYFGPGTRLTVT.

This sequence joins TRBV27 and TRBJ2-5; 7 nucleotides match TRBD1. This CDR3 region has 22 residues. V lost 6 bases to trimming and J lost 1 base; unmatched junction nucleotides: 29. CDR1 and CDR2 (germline): MNHEY, SMNVEV (reference sequence). The CDR3 is CASSNRGPLQGRARNGQETQYF. The CDR3 nucleotides are TGTGCCAGCAGCAACAGGGGCCCACTACAGGGTAGGGCGCGAAATGGCCAAGAGACCCAGTACTTC.

J is TRBJ1-2 and V is TRBV6-6; TRBD1 matches 7 bases. Unmatched junction bases numbered 4, after V lost 0 bases and J lost 6 bases. Germline V gene lookup returns CDR1 MNHNY and CDR2 SVGAGI (reference sequence). The CDR3 totals 14 residues. Written as DNA, the CDR3 is TGTGCCAGCAGTTACTCGGGACAGAATAATGGCTACACCTTC. This codes for CASSYSGQNNGYTF.

This clone was seen more than once but under ten times. The V call is TRBV11-2, the J call TRBJ1-2, with D perhaps TRBD1 (5 bases). CDR1 and CDR2 (germline): SGHAT, FQNNGV. The V end was cut by 5 bases, the J end by 5 bases, with 12 bases between. This CDR3 has 13 amino acids. The CDR3 DNA follows: TGTGCCAGCAGCCGCGATCCAGGGTATGGCTACACCTTC. Translating it yields CASSRDPGYGYTF.